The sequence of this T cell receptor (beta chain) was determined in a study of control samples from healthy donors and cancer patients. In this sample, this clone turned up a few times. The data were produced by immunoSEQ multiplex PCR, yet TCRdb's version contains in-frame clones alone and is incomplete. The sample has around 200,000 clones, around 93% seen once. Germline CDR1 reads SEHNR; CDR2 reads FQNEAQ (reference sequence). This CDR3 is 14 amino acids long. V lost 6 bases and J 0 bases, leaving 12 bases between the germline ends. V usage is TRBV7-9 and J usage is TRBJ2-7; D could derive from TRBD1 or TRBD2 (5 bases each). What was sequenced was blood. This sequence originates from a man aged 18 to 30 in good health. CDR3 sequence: CASRRGTDSYEQYF. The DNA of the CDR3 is TGTGCCAGCAGGAGAGGGACCGACTCCTACGAGCAGTACTTC.